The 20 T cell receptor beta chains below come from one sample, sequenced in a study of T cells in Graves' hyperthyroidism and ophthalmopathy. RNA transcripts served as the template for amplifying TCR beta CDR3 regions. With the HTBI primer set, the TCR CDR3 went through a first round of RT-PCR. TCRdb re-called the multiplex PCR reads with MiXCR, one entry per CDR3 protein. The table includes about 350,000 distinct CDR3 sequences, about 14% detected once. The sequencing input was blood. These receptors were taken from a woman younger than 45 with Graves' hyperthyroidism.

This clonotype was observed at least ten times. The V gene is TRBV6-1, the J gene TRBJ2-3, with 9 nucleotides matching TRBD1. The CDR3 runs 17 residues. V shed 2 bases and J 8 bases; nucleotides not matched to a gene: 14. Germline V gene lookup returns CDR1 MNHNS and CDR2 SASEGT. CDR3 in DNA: TGTGCCAGCAGTGAACCCGGGGGACAGGGACCCTCGGGTACGCAGTATTTT. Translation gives CASSEPGGQGPSGTQYF.

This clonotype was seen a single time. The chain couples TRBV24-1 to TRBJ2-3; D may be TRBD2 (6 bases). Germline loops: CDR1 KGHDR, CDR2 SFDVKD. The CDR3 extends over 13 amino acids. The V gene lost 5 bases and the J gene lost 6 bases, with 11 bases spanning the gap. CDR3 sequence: CATSVGGSDTQYF. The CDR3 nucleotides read TGTGCCACCAGTGTTGGGGGGTCCGATACGCAGTATTTT.

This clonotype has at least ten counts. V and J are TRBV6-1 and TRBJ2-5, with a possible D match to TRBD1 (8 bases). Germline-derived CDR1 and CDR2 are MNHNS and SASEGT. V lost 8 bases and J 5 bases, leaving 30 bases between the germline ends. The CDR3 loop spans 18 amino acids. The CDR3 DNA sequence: TGTGCCAGCCTCAGCACAGGGGGGGTACTGAGCAGGTTCGAGACCCAGTACTTC. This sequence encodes CASLSTGGVLSRFETQYF.

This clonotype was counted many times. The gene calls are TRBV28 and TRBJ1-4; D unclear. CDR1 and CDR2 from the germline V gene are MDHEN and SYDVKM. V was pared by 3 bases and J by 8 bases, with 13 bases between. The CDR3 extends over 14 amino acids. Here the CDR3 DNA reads TGTGCCAGCAGTTTTGAAAGAGGGTACGAAAAACTGTTTTTT. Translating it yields CASSFERGYEKLFF.

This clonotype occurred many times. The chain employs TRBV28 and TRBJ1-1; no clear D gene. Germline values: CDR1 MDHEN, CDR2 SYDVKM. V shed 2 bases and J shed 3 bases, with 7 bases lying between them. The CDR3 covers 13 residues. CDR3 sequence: CASSLGQHTEAFF. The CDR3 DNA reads TGTGCCAGCAGTTTAGGTCAGCACACTGAAGCTTTCTTT.

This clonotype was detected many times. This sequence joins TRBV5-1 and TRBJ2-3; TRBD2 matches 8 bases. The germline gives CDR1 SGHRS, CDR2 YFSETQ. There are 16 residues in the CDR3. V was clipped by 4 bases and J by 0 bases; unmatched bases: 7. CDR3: CASSAPGGGSTDTQYF. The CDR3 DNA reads TGCGCCAGCAGCGCGCCCGGCGGGGGGAGCACAGATACGCAGTATTTT.

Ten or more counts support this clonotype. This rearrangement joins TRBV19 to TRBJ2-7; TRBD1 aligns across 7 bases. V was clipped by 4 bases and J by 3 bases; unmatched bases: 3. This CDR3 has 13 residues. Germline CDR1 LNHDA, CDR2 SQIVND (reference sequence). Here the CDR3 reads CASSRGTDYEQYF. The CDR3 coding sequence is TGTGCCAGTAGTAGGGGGACAGACTACGAGCAGTACTTC.

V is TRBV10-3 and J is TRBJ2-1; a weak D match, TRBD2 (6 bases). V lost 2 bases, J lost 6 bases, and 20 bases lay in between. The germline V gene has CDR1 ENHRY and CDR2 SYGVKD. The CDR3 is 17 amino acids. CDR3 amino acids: CAISERYPGRGLNEQFF. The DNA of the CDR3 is TGTGCCATCAGTGAGCGGTACCCGGGACGGGGACTCAATGAGCAGTTCTTC.

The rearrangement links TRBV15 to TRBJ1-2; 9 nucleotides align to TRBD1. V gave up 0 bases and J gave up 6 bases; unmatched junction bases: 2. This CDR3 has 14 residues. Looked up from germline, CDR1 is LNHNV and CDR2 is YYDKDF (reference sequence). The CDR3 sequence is CATSRDRTGDGYTF. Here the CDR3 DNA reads TGTGCCACCAGCAGAGATCGGACAGGGGATGGCTACACCTTC.

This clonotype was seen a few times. CDR3 in amino acids: CASSAGTSGIFSYEQYF. The CDR3 nucleotides are TGTGCCAGCTCAGCCGGGACTAGCGGGATCTTCTCCTACGAGCAGTACTTC. The chain links TRBV18 to TRBJ2-7; 13 bases match TRBD2. Germline V gene data show CDR1 as KGHSH and CDR2 as LQKENI. The CDR3 contains 17 residues. V was pared by 5 bases and J by 0 bases, with 7 bases of the junction left unmatched.

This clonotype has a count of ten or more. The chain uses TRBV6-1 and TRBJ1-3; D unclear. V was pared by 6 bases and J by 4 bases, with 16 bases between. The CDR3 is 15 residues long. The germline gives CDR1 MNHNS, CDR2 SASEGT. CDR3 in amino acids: CASRSRGFDGNTIYF. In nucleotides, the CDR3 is TGTGCCAGCAGGTCCCGGGGATTTGACGGAAACACCATATATTTT.

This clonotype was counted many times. The CDR3 DNA follows: TGTGCCAGCAGTGCGCCCGACACAGGGAAATCATATCAGCCCCAGCATTTT. Translation gives CASSAPDTGKSYQPQHF. The chain has TRBV6-1 and TRBJ1-5, with a weak D call TRBD1 (6 bases). Germline assignment: CDR1 MNHNS and CDR2 SASEGT. The CDR3 has 17 amino acids. V dropped 4 bases and J dropped 5 bases, with 21 bases sitting between them.

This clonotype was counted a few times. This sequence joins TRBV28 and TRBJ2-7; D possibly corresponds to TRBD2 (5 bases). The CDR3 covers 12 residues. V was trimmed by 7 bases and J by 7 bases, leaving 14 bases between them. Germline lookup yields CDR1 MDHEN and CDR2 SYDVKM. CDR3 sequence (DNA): TGTGCCAGCACTTCGGGTCGGAGGGAGCAGTACTTC. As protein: CASTSGRREQYF.

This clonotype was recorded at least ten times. CDR3 sequence (DNA): TGTGCCAGCAGCCAGTCAGCGGGAGCAGATACGCAGTATTTT. Amino acid sequence: CASSQSAGADTQYF. The J gene is TRBJ2-3, the V gene TRBV3-1; 8 nucleotides agree with TRBD2. The CDR3 is 14 residues long. Germline lookup yields CDR1 LGHDT and CDR2 YNNKEL (reference sequence). V lost 3 bases and J lost 4; bases outside the gene matches: 3.

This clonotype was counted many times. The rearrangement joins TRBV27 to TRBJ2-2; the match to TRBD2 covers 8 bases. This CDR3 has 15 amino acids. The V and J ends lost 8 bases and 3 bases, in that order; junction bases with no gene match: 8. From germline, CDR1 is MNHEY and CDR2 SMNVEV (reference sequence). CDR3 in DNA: TGTGCCAGCGGGTTAACTAGCGGTTACACCGGGGAGCTGTTTTTT. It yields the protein CASGLTSGYTGELFF.

CDR3 bases: TGTGCCACCGGTAGAAGGACGGACAATCAGCCCCAGCATTTT. It is translated as CATGRRTDNQPQHF. This chain uses TRBV24-1 with TRBJ1-5; D remains ambiguous. The germline V and J ends were trimmed by 9 bases and 3 bases, with 14 bases remaining between them. Germline V gene data show CDR1 as KGHDR and CDR2 as SFDVKD. The CDR3 contains 14 residues.

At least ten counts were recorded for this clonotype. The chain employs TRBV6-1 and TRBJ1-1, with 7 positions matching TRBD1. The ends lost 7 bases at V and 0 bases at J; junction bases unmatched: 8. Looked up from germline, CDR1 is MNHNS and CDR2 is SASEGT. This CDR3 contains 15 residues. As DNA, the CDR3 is TGTGCCAGCAAGCTAGACAGGGTAATGAACACTGAAGCTTTCTTT. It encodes CASKLDRVMNTEAFF.

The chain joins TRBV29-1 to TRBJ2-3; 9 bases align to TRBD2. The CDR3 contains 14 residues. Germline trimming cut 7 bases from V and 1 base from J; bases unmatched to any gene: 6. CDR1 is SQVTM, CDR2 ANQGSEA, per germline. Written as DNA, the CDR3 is TGCAGCGGGGGAAGGACTAGCGGCACAGATACGCAGTATTTT. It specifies CSGGRTSGTDTQYF.

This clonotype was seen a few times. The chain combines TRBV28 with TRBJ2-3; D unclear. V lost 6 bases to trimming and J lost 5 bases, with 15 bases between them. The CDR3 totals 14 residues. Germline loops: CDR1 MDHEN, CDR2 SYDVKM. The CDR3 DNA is TGTGCCAGCAGGGAACTACTCTTGGGAGATACGCAGTATTTT. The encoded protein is CASRELLLGDTQYF.

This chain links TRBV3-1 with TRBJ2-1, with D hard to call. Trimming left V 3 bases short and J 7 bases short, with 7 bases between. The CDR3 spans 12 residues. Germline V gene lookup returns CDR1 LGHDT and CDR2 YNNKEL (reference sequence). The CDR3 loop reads CASSQLGNEQFF. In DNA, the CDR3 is TGTGCCAGCAGCCAGCTGGGGAATGAGCAGTTCTTC.